This is a list of T cell receptor beta chains from one sample in a study of cytomegalovirus exposure and HLA in healthy donors. Measured with immunoSEQ multiplex PCR; TCRdb has only the in-frame clones, and not every one. The sample shows some 220,000 clones, roughly 81% of them seen only once. Sequencing input: PBMCs. The receptors were gathered from a girl aged 2 to 9 in good health and CMV-seronegative. Both conserved end residues are part of each CDR3. Each record gives: V gene, J gene, clone size, D gene, CDR3 DNA, CDR3 protein. The D gene is left open where the match is weak. Size is stated for part of the rows, as once, few or many counts, or as a class when the clone is expanded.

TRBV10-1	TRBJ2-5	.	TRBD1	TGCGCCAGCAGTGAGTCGATGGCAGGGGGCCAGGAGACCCAGTACTTC	CASSESMAGGQETQYF
TRBV7-9	TRBJ2-7	.	.	TGTTCCAGCAGCCCTCTAACCCGGGACAACTCCTACGAGCAGTACTTC	CSSSPLTRDNSYEQYF
TRBV19	TRBJ1-5	.	.	TGTGCCACCACCCGGACAGTCAGAGGCAATCAGCCCCAGCATTTT	CATTRTVRGNQPQHF
TRBV6-5	TRBJ2-7	.	TRBD2	TGTGCCAGCTCCAGAGGACCATTCGGGGGGGAGCAGTACTTC	CASSRGPFGGEQYF
TRBV15	TRBJ1-5	.	TRBD1	TGTGCCACCAGCAGAGAGCACAGGGGGCCCGGTTTGAGCAATCAGCCCCAGCATTTT	CATSREHRGPGLSNQPQHF
TRBV6-4	TRBJ1-1	few	TRBD1	TGTGCCAGCAGGGCACTGACAGGGGAAGCTTTCTTT	CASRALTGEAFF
TRBV5-6	TRBJ1-1	few	.	TGTGCCAGCAGCTTGACAGCAACGATGAACACTGAAGCTTTCTTT	CASSLTATMNTEAFF
TRBV7-9	TRBJ2-1	.	TRBD2	TGTTCCAGCAGCTTAAGGCTAGCGGGAGAAAACAATGAGCAGTTCTTC	CSSSLRLAGENNEQFF
TRBV15	TRBJ2-4	.	TRBD1	TGTGCCACCAGCAGAGATGGGACAGGGGGGGGAAACATTCAGTACTTC	CATSRDGTGGGNIQYF
TRBV4-1	TRBJ2-2	.	TRBD2	TGCGCCAGCAGCCGCGGACTAGCGGACACCGGGGAGCTGTTTTTT	CASSRGLADTGELFF
TRBV4-1	TRBJ1-1	.	.	TGCGCCAGCAGCCAAGCTCCAACAGGGAGAGGGGAAGCTTTCTTT	CASSQAPTGRGEAFF
TRBV19	TRBJ2-5	.	TRBD2	TGTGCCAGTAGACTCTACCACGGCATGCGCGGGGGGGCGGAGACCCAGTACTTC	CASRLYHGMRGGAETQYF
TRBV5-6	TRBJ2-7	.	TRBD2	TGTGCCAGCAGCTGGACTAGCGGGTCAAGCTCCTACGAGCAGTACTTC	CASSWTSGSSSYEQYF
TRBV27	TRBJ1-2	.	TRBD1	TGTGCCAGCAGCCTTAAACCGGGACAGGGGTTAGGCTACACCTTC	CASSLKPGQGLGYTF
TRBV6-1	TRBJ2-7	few	TRBD1	TGTGCCAGCAGCCTGACAGGGCACTACGAGCAGTACTTC	CASSLTGHYEQYF
TRBV2	TRBJ1-5	.	.	TGTGCCAGCAGTGGGCCAGGGGTTAGCAATCAGCCCCAGCATTTT	CASSGPGVSNQPQHF
TRBV5-4	TRBJ2-7	once	.	TGTGCCAGCAGCTGGGCCCACGGGACATCCTACGAGCAGTACTTC	CASSWAHGTSYEQYF
TRBV6-5	TRBJ1-2	.	TRBD1	TGTGCCAGCAGTTACTCGACAGGGGGTTATGGCTACACCTTC	CASSYSTGGYGYTF
TRBV30	TRBJ1-5	.	.	TGTGCCTGGAGTGAGCCGAACTATAGCAATCAGCCCCAGCATTTT	CAWSEPNYSNQPQHF
TRBV25-1	TRBJ2-3	.	.	TGTGCCAGCAGTGAATACAGGACAGATACGCAGTATTTT	CASSEYRTDTQYF
TRBV2	TRBJ2-5	.	.	TGTGCCAGCAAAGGTGGAGGGGAGACCCAGTACTTC	CASKGGGETQYF
TRBV30	TRBJ1-2	.	TRBD1	TGTGCCTGTTCGGGACAGGGTGTCTATGGCTACACCTTC	CACSGQGVYGYTF
TRBV30	TRBJ1-1	.	.	TGTGCCTGGAGCTGGGAGGGATTAAAAGTCTATGAAGCTTTCTTT	CAWSWEGLKVYEAFF
TRBV7-6	TRBJ2-2	.	.	TGTGCCAGCAGCTTAGGGACTTTAATGTACACCGGGGAGCTGTTTTTT	CASSLGTLMYTGELFF
TRBV29-1	TRBJ2-7	once	TRBD1	TGCAGCGGTTCCTACGGACAGGGGAACGAGCAGTACTTC	CSGSYGQGNEQYF
TRBV10-2	TRBJ2-5	.	TRBD2	TGCGCCAGCAGTGAGTCGACTAGCATCCACCAAGAGACCCAGTACTTC	CASSESTSIHQETQYF
TRBV11-3	TRBJ1-1	.	.	TGTGCCAGCGGGACGGACAGGAACACTGAAGCTTTCTTT	CASGTDRNTEAFF
TRBV6-5	TRBJ2-5	.	TRBD1	TGTGCCAGCACCCAGGGACAGGGCTGGGAGACCCAGTACTTC	CASTQGQGWETQYF
TRBV7-2	TRBJ2-7	.	.	TGTGCCAGCAGCTTAGCAATAGGGGGTAGGGGGTCGGGAGAGCAGTACTTC	CASSLAIGGRGSGEQYF
TRBV25-1	TRBJ2-4	.	TRBD1	TGTGCCAGCAGTGACCCGGGACAGGGAGTTGACATTCAGTACTTC	CASSDPGQGVDIQYF
TRBV30	TRBJ2-1	.	TRBD2	TGTGCCTGGGTGGGACTAGCGGGGTTATCCTACAATGAGCAGTTCTTC	CAWVGLAGLSYNEQFF
TRBV7-6	TRBJ2-3	.	TRBD2	TGTGCCAGCAGCTTAAGGGGTCTAGCGGGTTCCTCCACAGATACGCAGTATTTT	CASSLRGLAGSSTDTQYF
TRBV2	TRBJ2-5	few	.	TGTGCCAGCACTGGTAGACAGTTCCAAGAGACCCAGTACTTC	CASTGRQFQETQYF
TRBV15	TRBJ1-6	.	.	TGTGCCACCAGCCGCGGGGTCTCAAGAACCCCCCTCCACTTT	CATSRGVSRTPLHF
TRBV27	TRBJ2-7	.	TRBD2	TGTGCCAGCAGCCCGGGACTATCCTACGAGCAGTACTTC	CASSPGLSYEQYF
TRBV30	TRBJ1-5	once	TRBD1	TGTGCCTGGAAAGGACAGGGGGGGGATCAGCCCCAGCATTTT	CAWKGQGGDQPQHF
TRBV19	TRBJ2-2	.	.	TGTGCCAGTAGGAGGAGGGGAGACACCGGGGAGCTGTTTTTT	CASRRRGDTGELFF
TRBV6-5	TRBJ2-3	.	.	TGTGCCAGCAGTTACTCGACGGCTAGCGATACGCAGTATTTT	CASSYSTASDTQYF
TRBV5-4	TRBJ2-1	.	TRBD1	TGTGCCAGCAGCCCGGATGTCCAAACAGGGGGGAAGTTCTTC	CASSPDVQTGGKFF
TRBV7-9	TRBJ2-1	.	.	TGTGCCAGCAGCCTTACGAAGGGGGGGGCGGAAGGCCAGTTCTTC	CASSLTKGGAEGQFF
TRBV9	TRBJ2-3	.	.	TGTGCCAGCAGCGTAGGGTCGGGTGGTAGCATCCCAGATACGCAGTATTTT	CASSVGSGGSIPDTQYF
TRBV4-1	TRBJ2-3	.	.	TGCGCCAGTAGTGGCGGAAGCACAGATACGCAGTATTTT	CASSGGSTDTQYF
TRBV5-1	TRBJ1-2	.	TRBD1	TGCGCCAGCAGCTTGGAAGGGGGCCGGAGCTACACCTTC	CASSLEGGRSYTF